The source of this T cell receptor (beta chain) is a study of naive and memory T cell subsets. Study-wide results and caveats: A few larger clonotypes appeared in naive repertoires, especially CD8, possibly memory cells re-expressing CD45RA.

Remarks on this clonotype: Its target is unknown.

Both TRBC1 and TRBC2 were covered by a beta constant-region primer of two equimolar oligonucleotides. Nested alpha and beta constant-region primers with the SP2 primer drove four PCR rounds on ligated cDNA. TCRdb re-called the UMI-ligation and nested PCR reads through MiXCR, storing one row per CDR3 protein. The table lists about 160,000 distinct CDR3 sequences, approximately 22% of them singletons, with 0.11% in the top ten. What was sequenced was naive CD4+ T cells from blood. The receptor's source is a human donor in good health.

Here the CDR3 reads CSARDSASGMRETQYF. CDR3 sequence (DNA): TGCAGTGCTAGAGATTCGGCTAGCGGGATGCGAGAGACCCAGTACTTC. The J gene is TRBJ2-5, the V gene TRBV20-1; the match to TRBD2 covers 9 bases. The CDR3 consists of 16 residues. Germline CDR1 and CDR2: DFQATT and SNEGSKA (reference sequence). V gave up 0 bases and J gave up 4 bases; unmatched junction bases: 9.